The clone carrying this T cell receptor beta chain was recorded only once. RNA, at about 0.45 to 1 ug, was reverse transcribed with random hexamers. With immunoSEQ multiplex PCR, TCR beta CDR3 was amplified across 54 Vbeta and 13 Jbeta. TCRdb redid the calling of the immunoSEQ multiplex PCR reads with MiXCR, one entry per CDR3 protein. The data show fewer than 350,000 distinct CDR3 sequences, 70% to 90% seen once. The data stem from a study of CD8 T cells in Susac syndrome. This CDR3 spans 18 amino acids. Trimming took 4 bases from V and 3 from J; bases not matched to a gene: 13. Germline values: CDR1 SGDLS, CDR2 YYNGEE.

The sequence was collected from a human donor with multiple sclerosis. Sequenced input: CD8+ T cells from PBMCs. The chain links TRBV9 to TRBJ2-2; 9 bases fit TRBD2. The CDR3, as DNA: TGTGCCAGCAGCCATAATCGCCCTAGCGGGGACCACACCGGGGAGCTGTTTTTT. This translates into CASSHNRPSGDHTGELFF.